The T cell receptor beta chain under discussion was sequenced for a study of blood T cell repertoires in COVID-19. Libraries were prepared by immunoSEQ multiplex PCR; TCRdb keeps only in-frame clonotypes and omits some of them. The sample has about 59,000 clones; 90% are singletons. This clone was seen only once. This receptor was taken from an elderly man with acute or convalescent COVID-19. Source material: peripheral blood.

The CDR3 region is CASAQLVIQELFF. CDR3 nucleotides: TGTGCCAGCGCCCAGTTGGTGATCCAGGAACTGTTTTTT. The rearrangement uses TRBV28 and TRBJ1-4; no clear D. Trimming removed 8 bases at V and 12 bases at J, with 19 bases between. This CDR3 has 13 amino acids. CDR1 and CDR2 (germline): MDHEN, SYDVKM.